This passage covers 21 T cell receptor beta chains from one sample sequenced in a study of blood T cell repertoires in COVID-19. Produced via immunoSEQ multiplex PCR; TCRdb's table is partial and in-frame only. Among 300,000 or so clones, 65% to 90% were seen once, and the ten largest hold approximately 4.6%. The sequenced sample was PBMCs or T cells enriched from blood (not recorded which). These receptors all stem from a woman between 40 and 55 years old with acute COVID-19.

This clone has a single count. The chain links TRBV24-1 to TRBJ1-5, with D possibly being TRBD1 (5 bases). The length of the CDR3 is 14 residues. V was pared by 0 bases and J by 11 bases, with 13 bases between. Germline-derived CDR1 and CDR2 are KGHDR and SFDVKD. This CDR3 reads CATSDLTGSKSQHF. CDR3 coding DNA: TGTGCCACCAGTGATTTGACAGGCAGTAAGTCCCAGCATTTT.

The chain has TRBV6-2 or TRBV6-3 and TRBJ1-1; 11 bases map to TRBD1. Germline V CDR1 and CDR2: MNHEY, SVGEGT. The CDR3 consists of 15 residues. Trimming cost V 2 bases and J 5 bases; bases outside gene matches: 4. This CDR3 reads CASSYPGTGGTEAFF. CDR3 DNA: TGTGCCAGCAGTTACCCAGGGACAGGGGGGACTGAAGCTTTCTTT.

CDR3 sequence (DNA): TGTGCCATCAGTGAGAGACAGCAGACCGGGGAGCTGTTTTTT. This sequence encodes CAISERQQTGELFF. The chain links TRBV10-3 to TRBJ2-2; weak D call: TRBD1 (5 bases). The length of the CDR3 is 14 residues. V was clipped by 2 bases and J by 5 bases, with 9 bases between them. CDR1 is ENHRY, CDR2 SYGVKD, per germline.

This sequence joins TRBV4-1 and TRBJ2-3; D may be TRBD1 (5 bases). Germline CDR1 and CDR2: MGHRA and YSYEKL. The CDR3 is 16 residues long. The V gene lost 0 bases and the J gene lost 3 bases, with 13 bases spanning the gap. In DNA, the CDR3 is TGCGCCAGCAGCCAAGAAGGGCAGGGTAGGACAGATACGCAGTATTTT. Its protein product is CASSQEGQGRTDTQYF.

The chain combines TRBV2 with TRBJ2-1; 13 bases align to TRBD2. The CDR3 has 13 amino acids. Germline V CDR1 and CDR2: SNHLY, FYNNEI. The CDR3 loop reads CVRTSGSYNEQFF. CDR3 coding DNA: TGTGTCCGGACTAGCGGGAGCTACAATGAGCAGTTCTTC.

The CDR3 DNA sequence: TGTGCCAGCAGCTTAGGACAGCGACCCACAGATACGCAGTATTTT. As protein: CASSLGQRPTDTQYF. This rearrangement joins TRBV7-2 to TRBJ2-3; possible D gene TRBD1, 5 bases. CDR1 and CDR2 (germline): SGHTA, FQGNSA. Trimming pared 1 base from V and 2 bases from J, leaving 10 bases between. The CDR3 has 15 amino acids.

The rearrangement links TRBV4-2 to TRBJ1-3; no definite D call. Trimming stripped 8 bases from V and 1 base from J, with 6 bases between. The V gene's germline CDR1 is LGHNA and CDR2 YNFKEQ. The CDR3 covers 12 residues. The CDR3: CASGQSGNTIYF. The CDR3 DNA reads TGTGCCAGCGGGCAATCTGGAAACACCATATATTTT.

The CDR3 region has the DNA TGTGCCAGCAGCTTAACCGGGAGCAATGAGCAGTTCTTC. This translates into CASSLTGSNEQFF. The chain recombines TRBV5-4 with TRBJ2-1; TRBD2 is a possible D gene (6 bases). Germline-derived CDR1 and CDR2 are SGHNT and YYREEE (reference sequence). This CDR3 has 13 amino acids. V lost 2 bases to trimming and J lost 6 bases, with 9 bases between them.

The gene calls are TRBV7-9 and TRBJ1-2; TRBD1 is a possible D gene (6 bases). Germline lookup yields CDR1 SEHNR and CDR2 FQNEAQ (reference sequence). V lost 5 bases, J lost 0 bases, and 10 bases lay in between. This CDR3 has 14 residues. The chain's CDR3 is CASSAGQTNYGYTF. CDR3 coding DNA: TGTGCCAGCAGCGCCGGACAGACTAACTATGGCTACACCTTC.

The V gene is TRBV12-3 or TRBV12-4, the J gene TRBJ2-1; D gene ambiguous. The CDR3 consists of 12 residues. Trimming pared 4 bases from V and 4 bases from J, leaving 5 bases between. DNA for the CDR3: TGTGCCAGCAGTTCTCCTTACAATGAGCAGTTCTTC. It specifies CASSSPYNEQFF.

The chain uses TRBV28 and TRBJ1-1; perhaps TRBD1 as D (6 bases). CDR3 length: 12 residues. From germline, CDR1 is MDHEN and CDR2 SYDVKM. The V and J ends lost 8 bases and 10 bases respectively, with 17 bases between them. The CDR3: CASLYAGTRAFF. CDR3 DNA sequence: TGTGCCAGCTTGTATGCCGGGACAAGAGCTTTCTTT.

The V and J genes are TRBV20-1 and TRBJ1-2, with a weak D call TRBD1 (5 bases). The CDR3 has 11 amino acids. The germline V gene has CDR1 DFQATT and CDR2 SNEGSKA (reference sequence). The ends were cut back, 6 bases at V and 8 bases at J, with 13 bases in the middle. The CDR3 reads CSASITGGYTF. In nucleotides, the CDR3 is TGCAGTGCCAGCATTACAGGCGGCTACACCTTC.

This clone was counted a single time. V usage is TRBV19 and J usage is TRBJ2-5; weak D call: TRBD2 (6 bases). Germline loops: CDR1 LNHDA, CDR2 SQIVND (reference sequence). Deletions cut 5 bases from V and 4 bases from J, with 11 bases between. The CDR3 loop spans 13 amino acids. The CDR3 reads CASSPLAGETQYF. CDR3 sequence (DNA): TGTGCCAGTAGTCCACTAGCAGGAGAGACCCAGTACTTC.

The V gene is TRBV7-2, the J gene TRBJ2-4; possible D gene TRBD2, 5 bases. Germline V gives CDR1 SGHTA, CDR2 FQGNSA. This CDR3 is 12 amino acids long. V was cut by 4 bases and J by 8 bases, with 9 bases left in between. The CDR3 protein is CASSSRRDIQYF. The CDR3 DNA sequence: TGTGCCAGCAGCTCCAGGCGGGACATTCAGTACTTC.

The sample holds one count of this clone. V is TRBV4-2 and J is TRBJ2-7; D not resolved. Germline assignment: CDR1 LGHNA and CDR2 YNFKEQ. This CDR3 has 12 residues. Trimming pared 4 bases from V and 5 bases from J, leaving 9 bases between. CDR3 region: CASSPESNEQYF. The CDR3 nucleotides are TGTGCCAGCAGCCCCGAGTCGAACGAGCAGTACTTC.

The gene calls are TRBV7-2 and TRBJ1-4; D is unclear. In germline, CDR1 is SGHTA, CDR2 FQGNSA. Trimming took off 0 bases at V and 3 bases at J, with 8 bases between the two ends. CDR3 length: 15 residues. The CDR3 reads CASSLASLSNEKLFF. CDR3 nucleotide sequence: TGTGCCAGCAGCTTAGCTAGTTTGTCTAATGAAAAACTGTTTTTT.

The chain couples TRBV2 to TRBJ1-1, with a weak D call TRBD1 (5 bases). The CDR3 totals 15 residues. Germline lookup yields CDR1 SNHLY and CDR2 FYNNEI. V dropped 2 bases and J dropped 4 bases, with 14 bases sitting between them. The CDR3 region is CASSEIGGTVTEAFF. CDR3 DNA: TGTGCCAGCAGTGAAATCGGGGGTACTGTCACTGAAGCTTTCTTT.

This chain joins TRBV2 and TRBJ2-7; 13 nucleotides line up with TRBD2. This CDR3 comprises 17 residues. Germline trimming cut 4 bases from V and 2 bases from J; bases unmatched to any gene: 8. In germline, CDR1 is SNHLY, CDR2 FYNNEI. For the CDR3, the DNA is TGTGCCAGCAGTGTCGGACTAGCGGGGGCGATGGCCTACGAGCAGTACTTC. Protein sequence: CASSVGLAGAMAYEQYF.

This chain links TRBV27 with TRBJ2-3; TRBD2 aligns across 11 bases. The trim removed 0 bases at V and 10 bases at J, leaving 6 bases unmatched. This CDR3 is 15 amino acids long. Germline assignment: CDR1 MNHEY and CDR2 SMNVEV (reference sequence). This CDR3 reads CASSLSLAGGFAQYF. Here the CDR3 DNA reads TGTGCCAGCAGTTTATCGCTAGCGGGAGGTTTTGCGCAGTATTTT.

The genes are TRBV27 and TRBJ1-5, with D uncertain. Germline V gene data show CDR1 as MNHEY and CDR2 as SMNVEV (reference sequence). V shed 3 bases and J shed 2 bases, with 8 bases lying between them. This CDR3 is built from 14 residues. The CDR3 spells CASSFSAGNQPQHF. The CDR3 bases are TGTGCCAGCAGTTTTTCAGCGGGCAATCAGCCCCAGCATTTT.

The J gene is TRBJ1-1, the V gene TRBV5-6, with 12 bases aligning to TRBD1. Per the germline V gene, CDR1 is SGHDT and CDR2 is YYEEEE. Unmatched junction bases numbered 11, after V lost 4 bases and J lost 4 bases. The CDR3 sequence is 17 residues long. The CDR3 sequence: CASSTAGTGGRSTEAFF. The CDR3 nucleotides read TGTGCCAGCAGCACCGCCGGGACAGGGGGCAGGAGCACTGAAGCTTTCTTT.